The 27 T cell receptor beta chains given below trace back to one sample, sequenced in a study of Ad26.COV2.S vaccination and SARS-CoV-2 variants. Only in-frame clones appear in the TCRdb table, and some are missing; sequencing was by immunoSEQ multiplex PCR. The sample records hundreds of thousands of clones, about nine tenths being singletons. The treatment here: over 15 received Ad26.COV2.S at low or high dose, single or two shots; 5 received placebo; per-sample allocation not given. On day 63 after the first injection, vaccine and placebo recipients gave samples. The sample was peripheral blood, taken in a trial of Ad26.COV2.S vaccine versus placebo. These receptors all stem from a person between 18 and 59 years old who received the Ad26.COV2.S COVID-19 vaccine or a placebo.

The chain combines TRBV5-1 with TRBJ1-1; TRBD1 is a possible D gene (5 bases). V was clipped by 1 base and J by 7 bases, with 5 bases between them. This CDR3 contains 11 residues. Germline lookup yields CDR1 SGHRS and CDR2 YFSETQ. CDR3 protein: CASSLQGEAFF. The CDR3 DNA sequence: TGCGCCAGCAGCTTGCAGGGTGAAGCTTTCTTT.

The CDR3 here is CASSSSPRTRGQPQHF. In DNA form, the CDR3 reads TGTGCCAGCAGCTCATCACCTCGAACTCGGGGTCAGCCCCAGCATTTT. The chain links TRBV6-2 or TRBV6-3 to TRBJ1-5; D is unresolved. The CDR3 is 16 amino acids. The ends were cut back, 6 bases at V and 6 bases at J, with 21 bases in the middle. Germline V gene sequence: CDR1 MNHEY, CDR2 SVGEGT.

This chain joins TRBV18 and TRBJ1-5; D is unclear. The V end was cut by 6 bases, the J end by 1 base, with 4 bases between. Looked up from germline, CDR1 is KGHSH and CDR2 is LQKENI. The CDR3 contains 12 residues. DNA for the CDR3: TGTGCCAGCTCTGGGAGCAATCAGCCCCAGCATTTT. Encoded protein: CASSGSNQPQHF.

The chain combines TRBV5-6 with TRBJ1-4; unclear D gene. The CDR3 extends over 14 amino acids. Germline-derived CDR1 and CDR2 are SGHDT and YYEEEE. V was cut by 4 bases and J by 4 bases, with 11 bases left in between. CDR3 in amino acids: CASSMTGGNEKLFF. The CDR3 DNA is TGTGCCAGCAGCATGACCGGTGGTAATGAAAAACTGTTTTTT. Full variable domain (missing parts from reference TRBV5-6 and TRBJ1-4): DAGVTQSPTHLIKTRGQQVTLRCSPKSGHDTVSWYQQALGQGPQFIFQYYEEEERQRGNFPDRFSGHQFPNYSSELNVNALLLGDSALYLCASSMTGGNEKLFFGSGTQLSVL.

In this sample, this clone turned up once. The chain is built from TRBV7-8 and TRBJ2-4, with 8 nucleotides matching TRBD1. The CDR3 totals 16 residues. Germline CDR1 is SGHVS and CDR2 is FQNEAQ. V gave up 5 bases and J gave up 3 bases; unmatched junction bases: 9. CDR3 region: CASSIRTGNGKNIQYF. DNA of the CDR3: TGTGCCAGCAGCATACGGACAGGGAATGGCAAAAACATTCAGTACTTC.

The genes are TRBV5-8 and TRBJ1-1, with D perhaps matching TRBD1 (5 bases). Germline V gene data show CDR1 as SGHTS and CDR2 as YDEGEE. V gave up 1 base and J gave up 1 base, with 11 bases separating them. This CDR3 contains 15 residues. The CDR3 protein is CASSLQGLGNTEAFF. CDR3 bases: TGTGCCAGCAGCTTGCAGGGATTGGGGAACACTGAAGCTTTCTTT.

The chain recombines TRBV29-1 with TRBJ1-1; D not certain. V shed 7 bases and J shed 3 bases, with 18 bases lying between them. The CDR3 loop spans 14 amino acids. Per the germline V gene, CDR1 is SQVTM and CDR2 is ANQGSEA. CDR3 coding DNA: TGCAGCGCCGATTTACACGGCCTGGACACTGAAGCTTTCTTT. It codes for CSADLHGLDTEAFF.

This clone has a handful of counts. The CDR3 protein is CASSNPRGRTNTGELFF. CDR3 nucleotide sequence: TGTGCCAGCAGCAACCCCCGGGGCAGAACGAACACCGGGGAGCTGTTTTTT. The chain carries TRBV7-9 and TRBJ2-2; the D call may be TRBD1 or TRBD2 (5 bases each). CDR3 length: 17 residues. V lost 5 bases and J lost 0, with 16 bases in between. The germline V gene encodes CDR1 SEHNR and CDR2 FQNEAQ (reference sequence).

The chain joins TRBV12-5 to TRBJ2-7, with TRBD2 as a possible D gene (6 bases). The V end lost 2 bases, the J end lost 0 bases, and 14 bases lay between the germline ends. Germline assignment: CDR1 LGHNT and CDR2 FRNRAP. The CDR3 loop spans 16 amino acids. Here the CDR3 DNA reads TGTGCTAGTGGTTTGTATAAACTAGCCGGCTCCTACGAGCAGTACTTC. This gives the protein CASGLYKLAGSYEQYF.

V usage is TRBV19 and J usage is TRBJ1-1; D is ambiguous. There are 17 residues in the CDR3. Germline CDR1 LNHDA, CDR2 SQIVND (reference sequence). Trimming took off 4 bases at V and 4 bases at J, with 22 bases between the two ends. CDR3 sequence reads: CASSTSALRRVSTEAFF. The CDR3 DNA follows: TGTGCCAGTAGTACTAGCGCCTTGCGGAGGGTAAGCACTGAAGCTTTCTTT.

The CDR3 region is CASSFGTGVAGNTIYF. The CDR3 bases are TGTGCCAGCAGCTTCGGAACGGGGGTGGCTGGAAACACCATATATTTT. This chain connects TRBV7-8 to TRBJ1-3; D is perhaps TRBD1 (5 bases). Deletions cut 3 bases from V and 2 bases from J, with 14 bases between. This CDR3 comprises 16 residues. Germline CDR1 SGHVS, CDR2 FQNEAQ.

The chain uses TRBV13 and TRBJ2-7; 8 bases line up with TRBD2. After removal of 10 bases from V and 0 bases from J, the junction contained 11 bases not matched to a gene. Germline values: CDR1 PRHDT, CDR2 FYEKMQ (reference sequence). The CDR3 is made up of 15 amino acids. The CDR3 DNA sequence: TGTGCCACCCTGACAGCGGGGGCCGGCTCCTACGAGCAGTACTTC. This sequence encodes CATLTAGAGSYEQYF.

The chain recombines TRBV5-5 with TRBJ2-1; TRBD1 agrees at 12 bases. CDR3 length: 15 residues. After removal of 3 bases from V and 9 bases from J, the junction contained 7 bases not matched to a gene. CDR1 SGHKS and CDR2 YYEKEE come from the germline V gene (reference sequence). The CDR3 sequence: CASSYRDRGLGEQFF. The DNA for the CDR3 is TGTGCCAGCAGCTACCGGGACAGGGGGCTGGGTGAGCAGTTCTTC. The full variable domain, completed using reference TRBV5-5 and TRBJ2-1, is DAGVTQSPTHLIKTRGQQVTLRCSPISGHKSVSWYQQVLGQGPQFIFQYYEKEERGRGNFPDRFSARQFPNYSSELNVNALLLGDSALYLCASSYRDRGLGEQFFGPGTRLTVL.

The chain has TRBV4-2 and TRBJ1-1; no reliable D call. CDR1 and CDR2 (germline): LGHNA, YNFKEQ. V lost 1 base and J 1 base, leaving 13 bases between the germline ends. The CDR3 has 16 residues. This chain's CDR3 is CASSQVEAVPNTEAFF. CDR3 in DNA: TGTGCCAGCAGCCAAGTTGAAGCCGTCCCGAACACTGAAGCTTTCTTT.

The chain couples TRBV13 to TRBJ2-5, with D perhaps TRBD2 (6 bases). This CDR3 comprises 14 residues. The germline V gene encodes CDR1 PRHDT and CDR2 FYEKMQ (reference sequence). Trimming stripped 4 bases from V and 3 bases from J, with 12 bases between. CDR3 residues: CASSSGGVKETQYF. DNA for the CDR3: TGTGCCAGCAGCTCCGGCGGGGTGAAAGAGACCCAGTACTTC.

This clone showed up just once. The rearrangement links TRBV2 to TRBJ2-6; D is uncertain. In germline, CDR1 is SNHLY, CDR2 FYNNEI. The ends were cut back, 2 bases at V and 2 bases at J, with 7 bases in the middle. The length of the CDR3 is 15 residues. CDR3 nucleotide sequence: TGTGCCAGCAGTGAAAATTGGGCTGGGGCCAACGTCCTGACTTTC. Amino acid sequence: CASSENWAGANVLTF. Full variable domain (outside the CDR3, taken from reference TRBV2 and TRBJ2-6): EPEVTQTPSHQVTQMGQEVILRCVPISNHLYFYWYRQILGQKVEFLVSFYNNEISEKSEIFDDQFSVERPDGSNFTLKIRSTKLEDSAMYFCASSENWAGANVLTFGAGSRLTVL.

The chain carries TRBV5-4 and TRBJ2-5; 14 nucleotides match TRBD2. Germline assignment: CDR1 SGHNT and CDR2 YYREEE (reference sequence). The CDR3 is made up of 17 amino acids. V gave up 3 bases and J gave up 0 bases; unmatched junction bases: 4. The CDR3 here is CASSSTSGGVDQETQYF. CDR3 sequence (DNA): TGTGCCAGCAGCTCGACTAGCGGGGGGGTAGACCAAGAGACCCAGTACTTC.

The V and J genes are TRBV13 and TRBJ1-2; 9 bases align to TRBD1. The CDR3 runs to 15 residues. With V trimmed by 6 bases and J by 5 bases, 10 bases remained unmatched. Germline loops: CDR1 PRHDT, CDR2 FYEKMQ (reference sequence). DNA of the CDR3: TGTGCCAGCAGGCCACCGGGACAGGGAGAGTATGGCTACACCTTC. Encoded protein: CASRPPGQGEYGYTF.

V usage is TRBV27 and J usage is TRBJ1-1; D might be TRBD1 (5 bases). CDR1 is MNHEY, CDR2 SMNVEV, per germline (reference sequence). CDR3 length: 14 residues. V gave up 5 bases and J gave up 1 base, with 11 bases separating them. CDR3 loop: CASSPLGGNTEAFF. The DNA for the CDR3 is TGTGCCAGCAGTCCCCTCGGGGGGAACACTGAAGCTTTCTTT.

The chain has TRBV30 and TRBJ2-5; D is possibly TRBD1 or TRBD2 (5 bases each). The CDR3 spans 12 residues. The V and J ends lost 3 bases and 5 bases respectively, with 10 bases between them. The V gene's germline CDR1 is GTSNPN and CDR2 SVGIG (reference sequence). In DNA form, the CDR3 reads TGTGCCTGGAGATTAGGGGAGGAGACCCAGTACTTC. It codes for CAWRLGEETQYF.

The chain combines TRBV2 with TRBJ2-7; 7 bases line up with TRBD1. The CDR3 extends over 15 amino acids. The trim removed 7 bases at V and 2 bases at J, leaving 11 bases unmatched. Germline V gene sequence: CDR1 SNHLY, CDR2 FYNNEI. DNA for the CDR3: TGTGCCAGCATAGGAGATGACAGGGCTACCTACGAGCAGTACTTC. Translated: CASIGDDRATYEQYF.

The CDR3 reads CASRPNRREHIQAFF. CDR3 nucleotides: TGTGCCAGCAGGCCCAACAGGAGGGAACACATACAAGCTTTCTTT. The genes are TRBV2 and TRBJ1-1; D may be TRBD1 (5 bases). V was shortened by 6 bases and J by 9 bases, with 23 bases between the two germline ends. The germline gives CDR1 SNHLY, CDR2 FYNNEI. The CDR3 is 15 amino acids. Full variable domain (outside the CDR3, taken from reference TRBV2 and TRBJ1-1): EPEVTQTPSHQVTQMGQEVILRCVPISNHLYFYWYRQILGQKVEFLVSFYNNEISEKSEIFDDQFSVERPDGSNFTLKIRSTKLEDSAMYFCASRPNRREHIQAFFGQGTRLTVV.

The chain uses TRBV6-5 and TRBJ1-1, with no clear D. CDR1 is MNHEY and CDR2 is SVGAGI in the germline V gene. The CDR3 spans 13 residues. V lost 5 bases, J lost 4 bases, and 11 bases lay in between. In nucleotides, the CDR3 is TGTGCCAGCAGTCTGGGAATCGGCACTGAAGCTTTCTTT. It codes for CASSLGIGTEAFF.

Concerning this clone: Other DNA sequences in the sample encode the same CDR3. The genes are TRBV3-1 (or the pseudogene TRBV3-2) and TRBJ2-6, with 11 bases fitting TRBD1. V lost 4 bases to trimming and J lost 4 bases; unmatched junction nucleotides: 6. The length of the CDR3 is 17 residues. Germline values: CDR1 LGHDT, CDR2 YNNKEL (reference sequence). CDR3 in amino acids: CASSPRTGGAGANVLTF. CDR3 nucleotides: TGTGCCAGCAGCCCTAGGACAGGGGGCGCCGGGGCCAACGTCCTGACTTTC.

The chain combines TRBV5-4 with TRBJ2-1; 8 bases are a match to TRBD2. CDR3 size: 15 residues. Germline CDR1 SGHNT, CDR2 YYREEE (reference sequence). V shed 3 bases and J 7 bases; nucleotides not matched to a gene: 9. In nucleotides, the CDR3 is TGTGCCAGCAGCTGGGGGAGCGGGGGTGGTAATGAGCAGTTCTTC. Translating it yields CASSWGSGGGNEQFF.

This sequence joins TRBV29-1 and TRBJ2-3; D gene unclear. The V gene's germline CDR1 is SQVTM and CDR2 ANQGSEA. Trimming took 3 bases from V and 6 from J, leaving 13 bases between them. The length of the CDR3 is 13 residues. The CDR3 sequence is CSVEVWVGDTQYF. The CDR3, as DNA: TGCAGCGTTGAGGTTTGGGTCGGGGATACGCAGTATTTT.

This rearrangement joins TRBV6-5 to TRBJ2-7; the D gene could be TRBD1 or TRBD2 (5 bases each). In germline, CDR1 is MNHEY, CDR2 SVGAGI. This CDR3 region has 14 residues. V was cut by 6 bases and J by 2 bases, with 14 bases left in between. The CDR3 reads CASSRGVLAYEQYF. The CDR3 coding sequence is TGTGCCAGCAGCCGAGGGGTGCTCGCCTACGAGCAGTACTTC.